This T cell receptor (beta chain) is drawn from a study of OX40 agonist ivuxolimab in advanced cancers. Across the whole study: Subjects had a mean age of around 63 years, with a range of about 23 to 79; less than 90% were male. Study findings and constraints: CD4+ and CD8+ blood T cells expanded clonally by week 6 at 0.1 to 3.0 mg/kg.

In the case of this clone: What it binds is not known.

Measured with immunoSEQ multiplex PCR; TCRdb has only the in-frame clones, and not every one. The repertoire holds tens of thousands of clones, 83% seen once, with more than 0.7% in the top ten. Trimming took 3 bases from V and 3 from J, leaving 9 bases between them. The germline V gene has CDR1 SGHAT and CDR2 FQNNGV. This CDR3 is built from 13 residues. The chain carries TRBV11-2 and TRBJ2-7; D may be TRBD1 (5 bases). Sequencing was performed on CD4+ or CD8+ T cells sorted from blood, taken in a trial of the OX40 agonist ivuxolimab. This clonotype was sampled from an adult with an advanced solid tumor such as melanoma, head and neck, liver or kidney cancer. The CDR3: CASSFAQVYEQYF. The CDR3 bases are TGTGCCAGCAGCTTCGCACAGGTCTACGAGCAGTACTTC.